Sequencing of this T cell receptor (beta chain) was carried out in a study of neurological immune-mediated disorders. V lost 0 bases, J lost 2 bases, and 14 bases lay in between. The CDR3 runs to 16 residues. Germline V CDR1 and CDR2: MGHRA, YSYEKL. Notes on the study in general: The greatest degree of TCR clonal expansion was observed in HTLV-1-associated myelopathy, with the lowest in multiple sclerosis, below that of healthy controls.

At least ten counts were recorded for this clonotype. Its antigen is undetermined. Use was made of 1 million CD4+ or CD8+ T cells in sorted libraries. With 10-nucleotide random UMIs included, cDNA was synthesized by 5'RACE. TCRdb used MiXCR to reprocess the 5' RACE reads, holding one entry per CDR3 protein. The profile shows about 4,800 distinct CDR3 sequences, about 22% of them singletons. The sequenced sample consisted of CD8+ T cells from blood. The chain is built from TRBV4-1 and TRBJ2-7; maybe TRBD1 (6 bases). The sequence was collected from a woman in her sixties with HTLV-1-associated myelopathy (HAM/TSP). The CDR3 nucleotides read TGCGCCAGCAGCCAAGAGGGGGCACCTTTTACCTACGAGCAGTACTTC. Protein product: CASSQEGAPFTYEQYF.